A selection of T cell receptor beta chains follows, all from one sample in a study of blood T cell repertoires in COVID-19. Clones were sequenced by immunoSEQ multiplex PCR, and TCRdb holds only the in-frame ones, with some missing. The data show hundreds of thousands of clones, 70% to 85% seen once. The material sequenced was peripheral blood. The receptors shown here come from a man of 80 years or more with acute or convalescent COVID-19. CDR3s include the opening cysteine and the closing phenylalanine or tryptophan. D genes are given only for firm matches. Only some rows state a clone size, as once, few, many or a class for expanded clones.

d_call clone_size j_call v_call cdr3_aa cdr3_nt
- - TRBJ1-4 TRBV18 CASSRGTNEKLFF TGTGCCAGCTCCAGAGGGACTAATGAAAAACTGTTTTTT
TRBD1 - TRBJ1-5 TRBV19 CASSDRAYSNQPQHF TGTGCCAGTAGTGACAGGGCCTATAGCAATCAGCCCCAGCATTTT
TRBD2 - TRBJ2-1 TRBV18 CASSPGTSGYNEQFF TGTGCCAGCTCACCCGGGACTAGCGGTTACAATGAGCAGTTCTTC
- - TRBJ2-7 TRBV28 CASILGVGRNEQYF TGTGCCAGCATTCTAGGGGTAGGACGGAACGAGCAGTACTTC
- - TRBJ2-7 TRBV11-2 CASSLEQGRYYEQYF TGTGCCAGCAGCTTAGAACAGGGCCGATACTACGAGCAGTACTTC
TRBD1 once TRBJ1-5 TRBV18 CASSPRDRGHQPQHF TGTGCCAGCTCACCCAGGGACAGGGGCCATCAGCCCCAGCATTTT
- few TRBJ1-1 TRBV28 CASSPQKRTGGLRTEAFF TGTGCCAGCAGTCCGCAGAAGAGGACGGGGGGCCTGAGGACTGAAGCTTTCTTT
- - TRBJ1-1 TRBV3-1/TRBV3-2 CASNPGQFGDTEAFF TGTGCCAGCAACCCCGGACAGTTCGGGGACACTGAAGCTTTCTTT
TRBD1 - TRBJ2-2 TRBV28 CASSLSGTANTGELFF TGTGCCAGCAGTTTATCGGGGACAGCCAACACCGGGGAGCTGTTTTTT
- - TRBJ2-2 TRBV27 CASSPAQIPTGELFF TGTGCCAGCAGTCCGGCACAGATTCCCACCGGGGAGCTGTTTTTT
TRBD2 - TRBJ2-3 TRBV4-1 CASSQAASGGVVVRLDTQYF TGCGCCAGCAGCCAAGCGGCTAGCGGGGGGGTGGTAGTTCGATTAGATACGCAGTATTTT
- - TRBJ1-2 TRBV7-9 CASSLGGPPWGYTF TGCGCCAGCAGCTTGGGGGGACCCCCGTGGGGCTACACCTTC
TRBD1 - TRBJ1-5 TRBV28 CASSSETGGAWNQPQHF TGTGCCAGCAGTTCTGAGACAGGGGGCGCTTGGAATCAGCCCCAGCATTTT
TRBD2 - TRBJ2-5 TRBV3-1/TRBV3-2 CASSQDGELSGLAIQPKKTQYF TGTGCCAGCAGCCAAGATGGGGAGCTCTCGGGACTAGCCATACAACCCAAGAAGACCCAGTACTTC
TRBD1 - TRBJ2-2 TRBV29-1 CSARQGWGAGELFF TGCAGCGCTCGACAGGGTTGGGGCGCCGGGGAGCTGTTTTTT
- - TRBJ2-5 TRBV24-1 CATSDRGQKETQYF TGTGCCACCAGTGATCGCGGACAGAAAGAGACCCAGTACTTC
- - TRBJ1-5 TRBV19 CASSTTWTAFNQPQHF TGTGCCAGTAGTACGACCTGGACAGCCTTCAATCAGCCCCAGCATTTT
- - TRBJ1-6 TRBV13 CASSRVKGGSSYNSPLHF TGTGCCAGCAGCCGAGTGAAAGGGGGAAGCTCCTATAATTCACCCCTCCACTTT
TRBD1 - TRBJ1-6 TRBV19 CASHTGTGVNSPLHF TGTGCCAGCCATACCGGGACAGGGGTCAATTCACCCCTCCACTTT
TRBD1 - TRBJ1-5 TRBV5-1 CASSLGTGGGSGQPQHF TGCGCCAGCAGCTTGGGGACAGGGGGCGGAAGTGGTCAGCCCCAGCATTTT
TRBD1 - TRBJ1-2 TRBV7-9 CASSLGHRGEDYGYTF TGTGCCAGCAGCTTAGGCCACAGGGGGGAGGACTATGGCTACACCTTC
- - TRBJ2-7 TRBV3-1/TRBV3-2 CASRQGDLPSYEQYF TGTGCCAGCAGGCAGGGCGACCTTCCTTCCTACGAGCAGTACTTC
TRBD2 - TRBJ2-4 TRBV6-5 CASTASGGNIQYF TGTGCCAGCACCGCCTCCGGGGGGAACATTCAGTACTTC
- - TRBJ1-2 TRBV4-2 CASSQGDIYGYTF TGTGCCAGCAGCCAAGGGGACATCTATGGCTACACCTTC
TRBD1 - TRBJ1-2 TRBV11-2 CASRYRQGRLNYGYTF TGTGCCAGCAGATACCGACAGGGAAGATTAAACTATGGCTACACCTTC
TRBD2 - TRBJ2-1 TRBV5-1 CASELAGGLNNEQFF TGCGCCAGCGAACTAGCGGGGGGTCTGAACAATGAGCAGTTCTTC
- - TRBJ1-2 TRBV18 CASSLARSANYGYTF TGTGCCAGCTCACTGGCGCGGTCAGCTAACTATGGCTACACCTTC
- once TRBJ1-1 TRBV6-5 CASSYSREAGTEAFF TGTGCCAGCAGTTACTCGCGGGAGGCCGGGACTGAAGCTTTCTTT
- - TRBJ2-1 TRBV7-9 CASSSPGTPIINEQFF TGTGCCAGCAGCTCCCCGGGGACTCCGATCATCAATGAGCAGTTCTTC
TRBD1 - TRBJ1-3 TRBV19 CASEPRGHGNTIYF TGTGCCAGTGAACCTAGGGGGCACGGAAACACCATATATTTT
- - TRBJ2-3 TRBV19 CASSIMAGAGYTQYF TGTGCCAGTAGTATAATGGCGGGGGCAGGGTATACGCAGTATTTT
TRBD2 - TRBJ2-1 TRBV24-1 CATSDLSGRANEQFF TGTGCCACCAGTGATTTGAGCGGGAGGGCAAATGAGCAGTTCTTC
TRBD2 - TRBJ2-7 TRBV6-2/TRBV6-3 CASSYKLAGGSSLLAYEQYF TGTGCCAGCAGTTATAAACTAGCGGGAGGCTCCTCTCTTCTGGCCTACGAGCAGTACTTC
TRBD1 - TRBJ1-3 TRBV3-1/TRBV3-2 CASSPGGSGNTIYF TGTGCCAGCAGTCCAGGGGGCTCTGGAAACACCATATATTTT
TRBD1 - TRBJ2-6 TRBV4-1 CASSPTGVSGANVLTF TGCGCCAGCAGTCCTACAGGGGTCTCTGGGGCCAACGTCCTGACTTTC
- once TRBJ1-5 TRBV21-1 CASSSRTGGQPQHF TGTGCCAGCAGCTCGCGGACAGGGGGTCAGCCCCAGCATTTT
TRBD1 once TRBJ2-7 TRBV7-2 CASSLASGTVSYEQYF TGTGCCAGCAGCTTAGCTTCCGGGACAGTCTCCTACGAGCAGTACTTC
TRBD1 once TRBJ1-3 TRBV2 CASTGTGGAGNTIYF TGTGCCAGCACCGGGACAGGGGGCGCTGGAAACACCATATATTTT
TRBD1 - TRBJ2-7 TRBV7-6 CASSLGRQGAPYEQYF TGTGCCAGCAGCTTAGGGAGACAGGGGGCACCCTACGAGCAGTACTTC
TRBD2 - TRBJ2-1 TRBV2 CASSDPGRGDEQFF TGTGCCAGCAGTGATCCGGGGAGGGGCGATGAGCAGTTCTTC
- - TRBJ1-1 TRBV5-1 CASTAVGGTEAFF TGCGCCAGCACCGCAGTGGGGGGGACTGAAGCTTTCTTT
TRBD1 - TRBJ2-2 TRBV5-1 CASSDRTGPNTGELFF TGCGCCAGCAGCGACCGGACAGGGCCTAACACCGGGGAGCTGTTTTTT
- - TRBJ1-1 TRBV5-1 CASSANPGQPMNTEAFF TGCGCCAGCAGCGCCAATCCGGGACAACCCATGAACACTGAAGCTTTCTTT
TRBD2 - TRBJ2-3 TRBV3-1/TRBV3-2 CASRRVAGGRDTQYF TGTGCCAGCAGACGAGTAGCGGGGGGGCGAGATACGCAGTATTTT
TRBD2 - TRBJ2-1 TRBV9 CASSVGSGRAIYNEQFF TGTGCCAGCAGCGTAGGTAGCGGGAGGGCCATCTACAATGAGCAGTTCTTC